This passage covers 25 T cell receptor beta chains from one sample sequenced in a study of blood T cell repertoires in COVID-19. Measured with immunoSEQ multiplex PCR; TCRdb has only the in-frame clones, and not every one. The sample carries over 50,000 clones, around nine tenths recorded once. Material: peripheral blood. Receptor source: a human donor with active COVID-19. The donor label of this sample is uncertain.

The chain recombines TRBV28 with TRBJ1-2; 7 bases map to TRBD1. Trimming cost V 5 bases and J 5 bases; bases outside gene matches: 35. This CDR3 has 23 residues. Germline-derived CDR1 and CDR2 are MDHEN and SYDVKM. In DNA form, the CDR3 reads TGTGCCAGCAGTCACTACAGGGGCCGCAAGGGGGTTGTTTCAGAACCGAAACATTATGGCTACACCTTC. Its translation is CASSHYRGRKGVVSEPKHYGYTF.

The gene calls are TRBV29-1 and TRBJ2-1; maybe TRBD1 (6 bases). This CDR3 comprises 14 residues. V was shortened by 7 bases and J by 1 base, with 14 bases between the two germline ends. Germline CDR1 and CDR2: SQVTM and ANQGSEA. The CDR3 here is CSAWTVSSYNEQFF. The CDR3 nucleotides read TGCAGCGCATGGACAGTATCTTCCTACAATGAGCAGTTCTTC.

This chain uses TRBV7-9 with TRBJ1-1; D is possibly TRBD1 (6 bases). Looked up from germline, CDR1 is SEHNR and CDR2 is FQNEAQ (reference sequence). Trimming shortened V by 5 bases and J by 0 bases, and 16 bases separated the two germline ends. The CDR3 is 16 residues long. The CDR3 reads CASSPLRTDMNTEAFF. CDR3 nucleotides: TGTGCCAGCAGCCCATTGAGGACAGACATGAACACTGAAGCTTTCTTT.

This sequence joins TRBV4-1 and TRBJ2-1; 9 bases match TRBD1. Germline V CDR1 and CDR2: MGHRA, YSYEKL. This CDR3 contains 15 residues. With 3 bases clipped from V and 4 bases from J, the junction kept 4 bases outside the gene matches. CDR3: CASSQGQGAYNEQFF. In nucleotides, the CDR3 is TGCGCCAGCAGCCAGGGACAGGGAGCTTACAATGAGCAGTTCTTC.

This chain uses TRBV6-6 with TRBJ2-2, with 11 bases aligning to TRBD2. Losses at the gene ends were 8 bases for V and 7 bases for J; bases not matched to a gene: 9. CDR3 length equals 15 residues. CDR1 and CDR2 (germline): MNHNY, SVGAGI (reference sequence). In nucleotides, the CDR3 is TGTGCCAGCTTAAATAGCGGGGGGGCAAACGGGGAGCTGTTTTTT. Its translation: CASLNSGGANGELFF.

This CDR3 is CASSHVRDRGHYGYTF. DNA for the CDR3: TGTGCCAGCAGTCACGTCAGGGATCGTGGACACTATGGCTACACCTTC. The chain recombines TRBV2 with TRBJ1-2, with D perhaps TRBD1 (5 bases). Trimming shortened V by 5 bases and J by 3 bases, and 19 bases separated the two germline ends. The CDR3 extends over 16 amino acids. The germline gives CDR1 SNHLY, CDR2 FYNNEI.

The rearrangement uses TRBV19 and TRBJ2-3; D unresolved. This CDR3 has 17 residues. Trimming took off 1 base at V and 2 bases at J, with 16 bases between the two ends. CDR1 and CDR2 (germline): LNHDA, SQIVND (reference sequence). The CDR3 protein is CASSIGAELYPTDTQYF. In DNA, the CDR3 is TGTGCCAGTAGTATAGGGGCAGAACTGTACCCCACAGATACGCAGTATTTT.

This clone was seen once. The V gene is TRBV6-5, the J gene TRBJ1-1, with D perhaps matching TRBD1 (5 bases). The CDR3 extends over 14 amino acids. Germline V gives CDR1 MNHEY, CDR2 SVGAGI. Trimming removed 5 bases from V and 5 bases from J, with 15 bases in between. As DNA, the CDR3 is TGTGCCAGCAGTACCCCTACGGGGGGGACTGAAGCTTTCTTT. Translated, it gives CASSTPTGGTEAFF.

This chain connects TRBV19 to TRBJ1-3; no definite D call. There are 14 residues in the CDR3. V dropped 6 bases and J dropped 0 bases, with 9 bases sitting between them. The germline V gene has CDR1 LNHDA and CDR2 SQIVND (reference sequence). CDR3 region: CASSPSVSGNTIYF. The DNA for the CDR3 is TGTGCCAGTAGCCCCAGTGTCTCTGGAAACACCATATATTTT.

This clone showed up just a few times. V gene TRBV19 combines with J gene TRBJ2-6; D perhaps matches TRBD1 (6 bases). Trimming stripped 10 bases from V and 3 bases from J, with 16 bases between. CDR3 size: 15 residues. The germline CDR1 and CDR2 sequences are LNHDA and SQIVND (reference sequence). In nucleotides, the CDR3 is TGTGCCACTAGGAGACAGGAATTTGGGGCCAACGTCCTGACTTTC. Its protein is CATRRQEFGANVLTF.

The chain combines TRBV19 with TRBJ2-1; D might be TRBD1 (5 bases). Germline V gene lookup returns CDR1 LNHDA and CDR2 SQIVND (reference sequence). The length of the CDR3 is 11 residues. The V end lost 7 bases, the J end lost 8 bases, and 9 bases lay between the germline ends. The CDR3 nucleotides read TGTGCCAGTATTAGGGGTGATGAGCAGTTCTTC. Its protein is CASIRGDEQFF.

The chain combines TRBV18 with TRBJ2-1; the D gene is possibly TRBD1 (6 bases). Trimming cost V 4 bases and J 0 bases, with 13 bases left between them. CDR1 is KGHSH, CDR2 LQKENI, per germline. The CDR3 runs to 16 residues. In nucleotides, the CDR3 is TGTGCCAGCTCACAACAGCTAGGGGGCTCCTACAATGAGCAGTTCTTC. Its protein is CASSQQLGGSYNEQFF.

The chain employs TRBV7-9 and TRBJ2-7; 8 nucleotides align to TRBD1. The length of the CDR3 is 15 residues. Germline assignment: CDR1 SEHNR and CDR2 FQNEAQ (reference sequence). Trimming removed 2 bases from V and 5 bases from J; junction bases left unmatched: 8. The CDR3 nucleotides are TGTGCCAGCAGCTTACAGACAGGGGCTCAACACGAGCAGTACTTC. It specifies CASSLQTGAQHEQYF.

The chain uses TRBV4-3 and TRBJ1-6; 8 bases align to TRBD1. After removal of 1 base from V and 6 bases from J, the junction contained 14 bases not matched to a gene. This CDR3 is built from 19 residues. Germline V lookup: CDR1 LGHNA, CDR2 YSLEER. The CDR3 here is CASSQVTPGTGFSNSPLHF. The CDR3 DNA reads as TGCGCCAGCAGCCAAGTTACCCCAGGGACAGGCTTCAGTAATTCACCCCTCCACTTT.

The chain combines TRBV18 with TRBJ2-7, with D tentatively TRBD1 (5 bases). V was clipped by 2 bases and J by 6 bases, with 17 bases between them. Looked up from germline, CDR1 is KGHSH and CDR2 is LQKENI. There are 15 residues in the CDR3. In DNA, the CDR3 is TGTGCCAGCTCACCAGGGGCAGAACTACGAGTCGAGCAGTACTTC. Protein sequence: CASSPGAELRVEQYF.

V gene TRBV7-2 combines with J gene TRBJ1-2; the match to TRBD1 covers 8 bases. CDR1 SGHTA and CDR2 FQGNSA come from the germline V gene. After removal of 5 bases from V and 8 bases from J, the junction contained 7 bases not matched to a gene. The CDR3 is made up of 13 amino acids. CDR3 bases: TGTGCCAGCAGCCCCGGGACAGGTCACGGCTACACCTTC. The encoded protein is CASSPGTGHGYTF.

This sequence joins TRBV6-5 and TRBJ1-1, with 9 bases fitting TRBD1. There are 15 residues in the CDR3. J was trimmed by 6 bases and V by 4 bases; bases with no gene match: 9. CDR1 is MNHEY, CDR2 SVGAGI, per germline. CDR3 sequence (DNA): TGTGCCAGCAGTTCCCCCGGGACAGGGATGGCTGAAGCTTTCTTT. This encodes CASSSPGTGMAEAFF.

This chain joins TRBV7-6 and TRBJ2-3, with a tentative D call TRBD2 (5 bases). The CDR3 is 15 residues long. V shed 5 bases and J shed 3 bases, with 15 bases lying between them. CDR1 and CDR2 from the germline V gene are SGHVS and FNYEAQ. This chain's CDR3 is CASSRTGVGTDTQYF. CDR3 in DNA: TGTGCCAGCAGCCGGACTGGGGTGGGGACAGATACGCAGTATTTT.

This sequence joins TRBV11-3 and TRBJ2-3; D remains unclear. The ends were cut back, 5 bases at V and 1 base at J, with 7 bases in the middle. Germline V gene sequence: CDR1 SGHNT, CDR2 YENEEA. The CDR3 has 13 residues. The CDR3 DNA reads TGTGCCAGCAGCCCCTTCCGCACAGATACGCAGTATTTT. Encoded protein: CASSPFRTDTQYF.

The rearrangement links TRBV18 to TRBJ1-1; TRBD1 matches at 10 bases. This CDR3 has 16 residues. J gave up 3 bases and V 3 bases, and 7 bases lay outside the gene matches. Germline V gene sequence: CDR1 KGHSH, CDR2 LQKENI. The CDR3 DNA reads as TGTGCCAGCTCACCCGCCCGGACAGGGGGGGACACTGAAGCTTTCTTT. Encoded protein: CASSPARTGGDTEAFF.

V is TRBV5-1 and J is TRBJ1-2, with TRBD1 as a possible D gene (6 bases). This CDR3 contains 15 residues. The germline V and J ends were trimmed by 4 bases and 7 bases, with 20 bases remaining between them. Germline V gene lookup returns CDR1 SGHRS and CDR2 YFSETQ. CDR3 protein: CASSPGAGENGGYTF. The DNA for the CDR3 is TGCGCCAGCAGCCCCGGGGCAGGGGAGAACGGTGGCTACACCTTC.

The chain has TRBV7-2 and TRBJ1-2, with D possibly TRBD1 on 5 matching bases. CDR1 is SGHTA and CDR2 is FQGNSA in the germline V gene. The CDR3 covers 15 residues. With 0 bases removed from V and 2 bases from J, the gap between germline ends came to 10 bases. The CDR3, as DNA: TGTGCCAGCAGCTTAGCGGGGGGTGGGAACTATGGCTACACCTTC. This encodes CASSLAGGGNYGYTF.

V is TRBV9 and J is TRBJ2-2, with a tentative D call TRBD1 (5 bases). This CDR3 is 16 amino acids long. Between the trimmed V and J ends, which lost 4 bases and 5 bases, there was a span of 18 bases. Germline lookup yields CDR1 SGDLS and CDR2 YYNGEE. DNA of the CDR3: TGTGCCAGCAGCACCATCCGGGCCCCAGGGACCGGGGAGCTGTTTTTT. As protein: CASSTIRAPGTGELFF.

The CDR3 region is CASSPGTGSNEQFF. CDR3 nucleotide sequence: TGTGCCAGCAGCCCCGGGACAGGGTCAAATGAGCAGTTCTTC. This sequence joins TRBV7-3 and TRBJ2-1; 9 bases align to TRBD1. The trim removed 5 bases at V and 7 bases at J, leaving 6 bases unmatched. CDR1 SGHTA and CDR2 FQGTGA come from the germline V gene. This CDR3 spans 14 amino acids.

V and J are TRBV24-1 and TRBJ2-3; 11 nucleotides align to TRBD1. Germline V gives CDR1 KGHDR, CDR2 SFDVKD. V lost 4 bases, J lost 8 bases, and 7 bases stayed unmatched. The CDR3 is 15 residues long. For the CDR3, the DNA is TGTGCCACCAGTGACCCTGGGACAGGGGGGGGTACGCAGTATTTT. It encodes CATSDPGTGGGTQYF.